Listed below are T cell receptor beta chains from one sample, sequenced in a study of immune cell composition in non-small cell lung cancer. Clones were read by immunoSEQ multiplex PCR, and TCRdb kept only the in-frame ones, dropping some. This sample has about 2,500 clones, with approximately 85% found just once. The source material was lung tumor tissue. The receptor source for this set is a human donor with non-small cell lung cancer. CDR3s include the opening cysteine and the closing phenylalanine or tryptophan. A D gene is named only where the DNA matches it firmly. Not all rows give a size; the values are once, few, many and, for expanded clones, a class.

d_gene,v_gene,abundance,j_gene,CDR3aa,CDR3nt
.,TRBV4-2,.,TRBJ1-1,CASSQEGGEAFF,TGTGCCAGCAGCCAAGAAGGCGGTGAAGCTTTCTTT
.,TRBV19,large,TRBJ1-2,CASKVGSFLYGYTF,TGTGCCAGTAAAGTGGGCAGTTTCCTCTATGGCTACACCTTC
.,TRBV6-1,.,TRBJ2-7,CASQRGGFERREQYF,TGTGCCAGCCAGCGTGGGGGGTTCGAACGGAGGGAGCAGTACTTC
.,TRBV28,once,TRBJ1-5,CASSLSPFDTGQVRSQHF,TGTGCCAGCAGTTTATCCCCTTTCGACACCGGTCAGGTACGGTCCCAGCATTTT
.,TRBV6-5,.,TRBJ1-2,CASSYRPGNYGYTF,TGTGCCAGCAGTTACAGGCCAGGGAACTATGGCTACACCTTC
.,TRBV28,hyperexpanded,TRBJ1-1,CASSRQAEAFF,TGTGCCAGCAGTCGACAGGCTGAAGCTTTCTTT
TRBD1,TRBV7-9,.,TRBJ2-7,CASSPGQGAAYEQYF,TGTGCCAGCAGCCCCGGACAGGGGGCGGCCTACGAGCAGTACTTC
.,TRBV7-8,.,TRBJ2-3,CASSQVGFHSSTDTQYF,TGTGCCAGCAGCCAGGTCGGATTCCATTCTTCCACAGATACGCAGTATTTT
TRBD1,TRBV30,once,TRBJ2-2,CAYQGDRPGGSTGELFF,TGTGCCTACCAAGGGGACAGGCCCGGAGGGAGCACCGGGGAGCTGTTTTTT
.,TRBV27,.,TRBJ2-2,CASTDYTGELFF,TGTGCCAGCACGGACTACACCGGGGAGCTGTTTTTT
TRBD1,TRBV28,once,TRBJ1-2,CAHLGDRGQVGYTF,TGTGCACACCTCGGGGACAGGGGGCAGGTTGGCTACACCTTC
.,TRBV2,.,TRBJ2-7,CASSGRAAEQYF,TGTGCCAGCAGCGGCAGGGCAGCTGAGCAGTACTTC
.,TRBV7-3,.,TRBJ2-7,CASSLGAGVDYEQYF,TGTGCCAGCAGCTTAGGGGCAGGGGTCGATTACGAGCAGTACTTC
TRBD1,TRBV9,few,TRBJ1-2,CASSVGQGRGYTF,TGTGCCAGCAGCGTAGGACAGGGGCGAGGCTACACCTTC
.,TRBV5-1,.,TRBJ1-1,CASSSPRRGGGSNTEAFF,TGCGCCAGCAGCTCGCCCCGCCGCGGGGGCGGATCGAACACTGAAGCTTTCTTT
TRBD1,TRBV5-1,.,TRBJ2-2,CASSLSTGTGGTGELFF,TGCGCCAGCAGCTTATCAACCGGGACAGGGGGCACCGGGGAGCTGTTTTTT
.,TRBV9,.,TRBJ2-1,CASSAGKDEQFF,TGTGCCAGCAGCGCAGGGAAGGATGAGCAGTTCTTC
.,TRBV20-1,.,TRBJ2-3,CSASYTDTQYF,TGCAGTGCTAGTTACACAGATACGCAGTATTTT
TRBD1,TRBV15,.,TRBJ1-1,CATSSPGQGAPEAFF,TGTGCCACCAGCAGCCCCGGACAGGGGGCCCCTGAAGCTTTCTTT
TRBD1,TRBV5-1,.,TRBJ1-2,CASSLGQGDGGYTF,TGCGCCAGCAGCTTGGGACAGGGAGACGGTGGCTACACCTTC
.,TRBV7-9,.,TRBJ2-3,CASSSPGQAYTDTQYF,TGTGCCAGCAGCTCCCCGGGACAAGCATACACAGATACGCAGTATTTT
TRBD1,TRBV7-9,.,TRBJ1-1,CASSLTGDTEAFF,TGTGCCAGCAGCCTGACAGGGGACACTGAAGCTTTCTTT
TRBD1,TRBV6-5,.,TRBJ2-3,CASSYRGQGNTQYF,TGTGCCAGCAGTTACCGCGGACAGGGAAATACGCAGTATTTT
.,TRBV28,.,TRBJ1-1,CASSLLGGGIRNTEAFF,TGTGCCAGCAGTTTATTAGGGGGGGGAATTAGGAACACTGAAGCTTTCTTT
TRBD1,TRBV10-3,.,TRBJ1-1,CAISEGTGVQVAFF,TGTGCCATCAGTGAGGGGACAGGGGTCCAGGTAGCTTTCTTT
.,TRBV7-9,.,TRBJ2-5,CASSLVLVEETQYF,TGTGCCAGCAGCTTAGTTTTAGTGGAGGAGACCCAGTACTTC
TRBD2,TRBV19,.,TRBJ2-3,CASSIGGRGRDTQYF,TGTGCCAGTAGTATAGGCGGGAGGGGACGCGATACGCAGTATTTT
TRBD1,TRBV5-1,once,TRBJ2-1,CASSLAPGQVNNEQFF,TGCGCCAGCAGCTTGGCCCCTGGACAGGTAAACAATGAGCAGTTCTTC
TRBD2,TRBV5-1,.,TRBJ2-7,CASSLTSGTYEQYF,TGCGCCAGCAGCTTGACAAGCGGGACCTACGAGCAGTACTTC
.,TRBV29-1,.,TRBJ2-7,CSVEFGGYEQYF,TGCAGCGTTGAATTCGGGGGCTACGAGCAGTACTTC
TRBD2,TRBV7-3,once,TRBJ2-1,CASSPKPGLAGAEQFF,TGTGCCAGCAGCCCTAAGCCGGGTCTAGCGGGAGCTGAGCAGTTCTTC
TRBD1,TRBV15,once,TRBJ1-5,CATSRDTGGRQPQHF,TGTGCCACCAGCAGAGATACAGGGGGGAGGCAGCCCCAGCATTTT
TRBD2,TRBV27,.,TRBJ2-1,CASSLAGGSYNEQFF,TGTGCCAGCAGTTTAGCGGGAGGGAGCTACAATGAGCAGTTCTTC
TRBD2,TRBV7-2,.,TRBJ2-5,CASSPPRRAGEETQYF,TGTGCCAGCAGCCCCCCCCGTCGAGCGGGAGAAGAGACCCAGTACTTC
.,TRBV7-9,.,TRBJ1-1,CASSLGSTGTEAFF,TGTGCCAGCAGCTTAGGCTCTACGGGCACTGAAGCTTTCTTT
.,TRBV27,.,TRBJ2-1,CASSTRGDEQFF,TGTGCCAGCAGCACCAGGGGGGATGAGCAGTTCTTC
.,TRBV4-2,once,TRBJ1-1,CASSQDLGSSAGAFF,TGTGCCAGCAGCCAAGATCTTGGGTCATCGGCGGGGGCTTTCTTT
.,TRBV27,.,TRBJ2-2,CASSSPGLAGELFF,TGTGCCAGCAGTTCCCCAGGGTTGGCCGGGGAGCTGTTTTTT
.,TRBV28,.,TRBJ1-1,CASSLSDGQMNTEAFF,TGTGCCAGCAGCCTCTCCGATGGACAGATGAACACTGAAGCTTTCTTT
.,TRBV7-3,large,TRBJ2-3,CASSLTGRPDTQYF,TGTGCCAGCAGCTTAACGGGGCGGCCAGATACGCAGTATTTT
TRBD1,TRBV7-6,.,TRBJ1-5,CASSEGTGLQPQHF,TGTGCCAGCAGCGAAGGGACAGGGCTTCAGCCCCAGCATTTT
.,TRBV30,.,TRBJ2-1,CAWSPDMDNEQFF,TGTGCCTGGTCTCCGGACATGGACAATGAGCAGTTCTTC
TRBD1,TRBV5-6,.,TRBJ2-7,CASGQGEPYEQYF,TGTGCCAGCGGACAGGGAGAGCCCTACGAGCAGTACTTC
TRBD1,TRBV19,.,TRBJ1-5,CASTQTGPYYSNQPQHF,TGTGCCAGTACGCAGACAGGGCCCTATTATAGCAATCAGCCCCAGCATTTT
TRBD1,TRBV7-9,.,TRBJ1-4,CASSSHGTGEEKLFF,TGTGCCAGCAGCTCCCATGGGACAGGGGAGGAAAAACTGTTTTTT
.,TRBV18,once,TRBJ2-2,CASSPQGSGELFF,TGTGCCAGCTCACCACAGGGGTCCGGGGAGCTGTTTTTT
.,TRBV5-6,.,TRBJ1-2,CASSSPGLAYGYTF,TGTGCCAGCAGCTCCCCCGGGCTAGCCTATGGCTACACCTTC
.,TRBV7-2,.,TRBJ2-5,CASSLLGQETQYF,TGTGCCAGCAGCTTACTAGGACAAGAGACCCAGTACTTC
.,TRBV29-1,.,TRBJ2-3,CSGRDAGTDTQYF,TGCAGCGGCCGCGACGCGGGCACAGATACGCAGTATTTT
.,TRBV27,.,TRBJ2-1,CASSRSDPSYNEQFF,TGTGCCAGCAGTCGTAGCGATCCCTCCTACAATGAGCAGTTCTTC
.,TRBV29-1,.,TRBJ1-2,CSVDTGLGSYGYTF,TGCAGCGTTGATACGGGGTTGGGAAGCTATGGCTACACCTTC
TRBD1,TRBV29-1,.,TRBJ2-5,CSVEPDRGETQYF,TGCAGCGTTGAACCTGACAGGGGTGAGACCCAGTACTTC
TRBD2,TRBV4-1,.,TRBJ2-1,CASRGTSGYSYNEQFF,TGCGCCAGCCGGGGGACTAGCGGTTACTCCTACAATGAGCAGTTCTTC
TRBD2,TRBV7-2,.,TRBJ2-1,CASSSTSGSLYNEQFF,TGTGCCAGCAGCAGTACTAGCGGGAGCCTGTACAATGAGCAGTTCTTC